A selection of T cell receptor beta chains follows, all from one sample in a study of blood T cell repertoires in COVID-19. TCRdb keeps only in-frame clones here, not all; method: immunoSEQ multiplex PCR. Of about 440,000 clones in the sample, around 90% were seen once. Sequenced input: PBMCs or T cells enriched from blood (not recorded which). Every receptor here comes from a man younger than 35 who had recovered from COVID-19. Each CDR3 is given with its conserved first and last residue. Fields, in order: clone size, D gene, J gene, V gene, CDR3 protein, CDR3 DNA. A D gene is named only where the DNA matches it firmly. Size is stated for part of the rows, as once, few or many counts, or as a class when the clone is expanded.

. . TRBJ2-2 TRBV5-4 CASSPRGSRGTGELFF TGTGCCAGCAGCCCTCGAGGATCGCGGGGCACCGGGGAGCTGTTTTTT
. . TRBJ1-4 TRBV21-1 CASSIIRSGEKLFF TGTGCCAGCAGCATTATAAGGTCAGGGGAAAAACTGTTTTTT
once . TRBJ2-7 TRBV9 CASSISGSSYEQYF TGTGCCAGCAGTATATCTGGGAGCTCCTACGAGCAGTACTTC
. . TRBJ1-5 TRBV4-1 CASSQDGGASNQPQHF TGCGCCAGCAGCCAAGACGGGGGGGCCAGCAATCAGCCCCAGCATTTT
once . TRBJ2-7 TRBV3-1/TRBV3-2 CASSQSEGTYEQYF TGTGCCAGCAGCCAATCAGAGGGGACTTACGAGCAGTACTTC
. TRBD2 TRBJ2-7 TRBV3-1/TRBV3-2 CASSRGGTYEQYF TGTGCCAGCAGCCGGGGGGGTACCTACGAGCAGTACTTC
. . TRBJ1-6 TRBV9 CASSARGGEVYSPLHF TGTGCCAGCAGCGCCCGGGGGGGGGAGGTCTATTCACCCCTCCACTTT
. TRBD2 TRBJ2-1 TRBV7-9 CASSPIWLAGGLHEQFF TGTGCCAGCAGCCCCATATGGCTAGCGGGGGGTTTACATGAGCAGTTCTTC
. . TRBJ2-7 TRBV4-1 CASSQDPPAEGYEQYF TGCGCCAGCAGCCAAGATCCCCCAGCGGAGGGCTACGAGCAGTACTTC
. TRBD2 TRBJ2-1 TRBV24-1 CATSDLGLAGAHNEQFF TGTGCCACCAGTGATCTGGGACTAGCGGGAGCCCACAATGAGCAGTTCTTC
few . TRBJ2-6 TRBV2 CASKLAVGANVLTF TGTGCCAGCAAATTAGCTGTTGGGGCCAACGTCCTGACTTTC
. TRBD2 TRBJ2-1 TRBV5-1 CASSTGTSANNEQFF TGCGCCAGCAGCACGGGGACTAGCGCGAACAATGAGCAGTTCTTC
. TRBD1 TRBJ1-1 TRBV29-1 CSVAGQGGTEAFF TGCAGCGTTGCTGGTCAGGGGGGCACTGAAGCTTTCTTT
. TRBD1 TRBJ1-1 TRBV9 CASSVANRGNTEAFF TGTGCCAGCAGCGTAGCAAACAGGGGGAACACTGAAGCTTTCTTT
. TRBD2 TRBJ2-1 TRBV6-5 CASSYGTSFEQFF TGTGCCAGCAGTTACGGGACTAGCTTTGAGCAGTTCTTC
. . TRBJ1-1 TRBV11-2 CASRRGADTEAFF TGTGCCAGCAGGCGGGGGGCGGATACTGAAGCTTTCTTT
. . TRBJ2-4 TRBV18 CASSPSFAGKVAKNIQYF TGTGCCAGCTCACCATCATTCGCAGGGAAGGTTGCCAAAAACATTCAGTACTTC
. TRBD1 TRBJ1-3 TRBV11-2 CASSPGTGGTSGNTIYF TGTGCCAGCAGCCCTGGGACAGGGGGGACATCTGGAAACACCATATATTTT
. . TRBJ1-5 TRBV11-2 CASSLDLSVRDSNQPQHF TGTGCCAGCAGCTTAGATCTCTCGGTCAGGGATAGCAATCAGCCCCAGCATTTT
. . TRBJ1-2 TRBV29-1 CSVEGRNYGYTF TGCAGCGTTGAAGGCAGAAACTATGGCTACACCTTC